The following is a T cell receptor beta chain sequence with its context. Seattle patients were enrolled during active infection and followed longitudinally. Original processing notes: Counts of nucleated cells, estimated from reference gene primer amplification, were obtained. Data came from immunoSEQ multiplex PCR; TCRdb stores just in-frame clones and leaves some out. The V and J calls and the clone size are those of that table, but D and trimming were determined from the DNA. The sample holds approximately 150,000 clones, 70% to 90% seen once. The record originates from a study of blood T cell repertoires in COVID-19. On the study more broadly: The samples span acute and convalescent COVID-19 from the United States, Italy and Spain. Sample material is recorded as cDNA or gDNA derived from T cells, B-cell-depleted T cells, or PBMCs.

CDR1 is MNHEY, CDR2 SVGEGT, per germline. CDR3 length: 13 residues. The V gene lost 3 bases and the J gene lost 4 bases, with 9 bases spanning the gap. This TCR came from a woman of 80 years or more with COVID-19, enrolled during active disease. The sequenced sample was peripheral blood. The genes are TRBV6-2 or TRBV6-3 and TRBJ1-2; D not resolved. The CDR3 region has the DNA TGTGCCAGCAGTTATTCACGGGTCTATGGCTACACCTTC. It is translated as CASSYSRVYGYTF.